These T cell receptor beta chains were read from a single sample in a study of T cell clonotyping in hematopoietic cell transplantation. Clones were read by immunoSEQ multiplex PCR, and TCRdb kept only the in-frame ones, dropping some. The sample has over 45,000 clones; around 86% are singletons. Sequenced here: peripheral blood mononuclear cells, sampled before stem cell transplant. Every receptor here comes from a man between 60 and 75 years old with biphenotypic leukemia. Some clones in this sample may be carry-over from other donors' samples. Each CDR3 is given with its conserved first and last residue. A D gene is named only where the DNA matches it firmly. Clone size is given for some rows only: seen once, a few or many times, or a class if the clone is expanded.

CDR3 DNA,CDR3 protein,V gene,D gene,clone size,J gene
TGTGCCTGGAACTCCGCTAGCACAGATACGCAGTATTTT,CAWNSASTDTQYF,TRBV30,NA,NA,TRBJ2-3
TGTGCCAGCAGCTTTAATGGAGGCGAATCCACTGAAGCTTTCTTT,CASSFNGGESTEAFF,TRBV7-3,NA,NA,TRBJ1-1
TGTGCCAGCAGCGATTCGGCCAGTCGGGCGGATACGCAGTATTTT,CASSDSASRADTQYF,TRBV4-2,NA,few,TRBJ2-3
TGTGCCAGCAGGCCCGGGGGACGGGAGCTGTTTTTT,CASRPGGRELFF,TRBV28,NA,NA,TRBJ2-2
TGTGCCTGGGGGACTTACTCCTACGAGCAGTACTTC,CAWGTYSYEQYF,TRBV30,NA,NA,TRBJ2-7
TGTGCCAGCAGTTTATATCAATCCCCGGGACAGGGCTACGAGCAGTACTTC,CASSLYQSPGQGYEQYF,TRBV27,TRBD1,NA,TRBJ2-7
TGTGCCAGCAGTCGCGATCCTTTCTATGGCTACACCTTC,CASSRDPFYGYTF,TRBV28,NA,NA,TRBJ1-2
TGTGCCAGCAGCCGCCGGGACAGACAATACGAGCAGTACTTC,CASSRRDRQYEQYF,TRBV5-6,TRBD1,few,TRBJ2-7
TGTGCCAGCAGTTCCTGGACAGGGAATGAGCAGTTCTTC,CASSSWTGNEQFF,TRBV28,TRBD1,NA,TRBJ2-1
TGCAGCGTAGAACTCCGGGACAGGGGGTCCTACGAGCAGTACTTC,CSVELRDRGSYEQYF,TRBV29-1,TRBD1,NA,TRBJ2-7
TGTGCCAGTAGCCCGTTAAGGGATGGCGGCTACACCTTC,CASSPLRDGGYTF,TRBV19,NA,NA,TRBJ1-2
TGTGCCAGCAGTTACTCGAGGGAGTCCGACGAAGCTTTCTTT,CASSYSRESDEAFF,TRBV6-5,NA,NA,TRBJ1-1
TGTGCCAGCACCTTGACAGGCCCAACTAATGAAAAACTGTTTTTT,CASTLTGPTNEKLFF,TRBV28,NA,NA,TRBJ1-4
TGTGCCAGCAGCGTAGAGGGGGGGCCCCAGCATTTT,CASSVEGGPQHF,TRBV9,NA,NA,TRBJ1-5
TGTGCCAGCAGTGAAAAGGCGGAGGGGGCAGATACGCAGTATTTT,CASSEKAEGADTQYF,TRBV6-1,NA,NA,TRBJ2-3
TGTGCTAGCAGCTTAGTGCGGGAGGGCCTGAACGAGCAGTACTTC,CASSLVREGLNEQYF,TRBV7-7,TRBD2,NA,TRBJ2-7
TGTGCCAGCATATACTCCGGGACAGGGACCTCCTACGAGCAGTACTTC,CASIYSGTGTSYEQYF,TRBV6-5,TRBD1,NA,TRBJ2-7
TGTGCCAGCAGCGGAAGGACAGGCGGGGGTGAGCAGTACTTC,CASSGRTGGGEQYF,TRBV9,NA,NA,TRBJ2-7
TGTGCCAGTAGTTCCCCTTCGGCCACTGAAGCTTTCTTT,CASSSPSATEAFF,TRBV19,NA,NA,TRBJ1-1
TGCGCCAGCAGCTTATCTCCTGACGGCAATCAGCCCCAGCATTTT,CASSLSPDGNQPQHF,TRBV5-1,NA,NA,TRBJ1-5
TGTGCCAGCAGTTACGGGGAAGGTTCCAGCGAGCAGTACTTC,CASSYGEGSSEQYF,TRBV6-5,NA,once,TRBJ2-7
TGTGCCTGGAGTCCCCCAGAACTCCTAGGGGGGGCCAACGTCCTGACTTTC,CAWSPPELLGGANVLTF,TRBV30,NA,once,TRBJ2-6
TGTGCCAGTAGTATATTACACGCGAACACCGGGGAGCTGTTTTTT,CASSILHANTGELFF,TRBV19,NA,NA,TRBJ2-2
TGTGCCAGTAGTATAGGTTTCGGACGGCTGAACACTGAAGCTTTCTTT,CASSIGFGRLNTEAFF,TRBV19,NA,once,TRBJ1-1
TGTGCCAGCAGTCCACCAGGGGCGCCAGGAAACATTCAGTACTTC,CASSPPGAPGNIQYF,TRBV6-5,NA,NA,TRBJ2-4
TGCGCCAGCAGCGTCCGGGCACAGCCCCAGCATTTT,CASSVRAQPQHF,TRBV5-1,NA,NA,TRBJ1-5
TGTGCCAGCAGCTTAGCGCCCGGGGATGGCTACACCTTC,CASSLAPGDGYTF,TRBV7-9,NA,NA,TRBJ1-2
TGTGCCAGCAGTGAAGCTGGGGCCAACGTCCTGACTTTC,CASSEAGANVLTF,TRBV6-1,NA,NA,TRBJ2-6
TGTGCCATCAGAAGGGACAGGGGAGAGACAAACTATGGCTACACCTTC,CAIRRDRGETNYGYTF,TRBV10-3,TRBD1,NA,TRBJ1-2
TGTGCCAGCAGTTCCCCGGCGGGAGTGGGAGATACGCAGTATTTT,CASSSPAGVGDTQYF,TRBV28,TRBD2,few,TRBJ2-3
TGTGCCAGCGGGGGACAGGGCGGCAATCAGCCCCAGCATTTT,CASGGQGGNQPQHF,TRBV2,TRBD1,NA,TRBJ1-5
TGTGCCTGGGACTCCACAGGGGCAGTCAAGCAGTACTTC,CAWDSTGAVKQYF,TRBV30,TRBD1,NA,TRBJ2-7
TGTGCCAGTAAGACAGGGGGAATGAACACTGAAGCTTTCTTT,CASKTGGMNTEAFF,TRBV19,TRBD1,NA,TRBJ1-1
TGTGCCAGCAGTCGTGGGGGGGCGGATTCCTACGAGCAGTACTTC,CASSRGGADSYEQYF,TRBV6-6,NA,NA,TRBJ2-7
TGTGCCAGCAGCTCCGGACAGGGGTACGAGCAGTACTTC,CASSSGQGYEQYF,TRBV13,TRBD1,NA,TRBJ2-7
TGTGCCAGCAGCGTAGAAAGCAATCAGCCCCAGCATTTT,CASSVESNQPQHF,TRBV9,NA,NA,TRBJ1-5
TGTGCCAGCAGCTCAGGCCCTGGGGCCTTCTACGAGCAGTACTTC,CASSSGPGAFYEQYF,TRBV7-9,NA,NA,TRBJ2-7
TGTGCCAGCAGCCAAAACAGTGAAGCTTTCTTT,CASSQNSEAFF,TRBV14,NA,NA,TRBJ1-1
TGCATCGGACAGGGGTATGGCTACACCTTC,CIGQGYGYTF,TRBV20-1,TRBD1,NA,TRBJ1-2
TGTGCCAGCCGGGGTTCGATTGCGCCGAGAGGGCAGCAGTACTTC,CASRGSIAPRGQQYF,TRBV6-5,NA,NA,TRBJ2-7